A single T cell receptor beta chain is shown here with its context. These data are taken from a study of T-cell reconstitution after alpha-beta-depleted transplantation in children. CDR3 length: 14 amino acids. From germline, CDR1 is SGHKS and CDR2 YYEKEE (reference sequence). Unmatched junction bases numbered 8, after V lost 4 bases and J lost 4 bases. TCRbeta library construction was performed incorporating unique molecular identifiers. In TCRdb, the PCR reads were re-called with MiXCR into one record per CDR3 protein. The table lists fewer than 500,000 distinct CDR3 sequences, about 40% of them singletons.

The V gene is TRBV5-5, the J gene TRBJ2-7; 7 positions agree with TRBD2. This clonotype was sampled from a girl aged 2 to 9 with aplastic anemia, due to receive a stem cell transplant. The specimen was PBMCs, collected before TCRalphabeta/CD19-depleted stem cell transplant. The CDR3: CASSNRAGSYEQYF. CDR3 bases: TGTGCCAGCAGCAATCGAGCGGGGTCATACGAGCAGTACTTC.